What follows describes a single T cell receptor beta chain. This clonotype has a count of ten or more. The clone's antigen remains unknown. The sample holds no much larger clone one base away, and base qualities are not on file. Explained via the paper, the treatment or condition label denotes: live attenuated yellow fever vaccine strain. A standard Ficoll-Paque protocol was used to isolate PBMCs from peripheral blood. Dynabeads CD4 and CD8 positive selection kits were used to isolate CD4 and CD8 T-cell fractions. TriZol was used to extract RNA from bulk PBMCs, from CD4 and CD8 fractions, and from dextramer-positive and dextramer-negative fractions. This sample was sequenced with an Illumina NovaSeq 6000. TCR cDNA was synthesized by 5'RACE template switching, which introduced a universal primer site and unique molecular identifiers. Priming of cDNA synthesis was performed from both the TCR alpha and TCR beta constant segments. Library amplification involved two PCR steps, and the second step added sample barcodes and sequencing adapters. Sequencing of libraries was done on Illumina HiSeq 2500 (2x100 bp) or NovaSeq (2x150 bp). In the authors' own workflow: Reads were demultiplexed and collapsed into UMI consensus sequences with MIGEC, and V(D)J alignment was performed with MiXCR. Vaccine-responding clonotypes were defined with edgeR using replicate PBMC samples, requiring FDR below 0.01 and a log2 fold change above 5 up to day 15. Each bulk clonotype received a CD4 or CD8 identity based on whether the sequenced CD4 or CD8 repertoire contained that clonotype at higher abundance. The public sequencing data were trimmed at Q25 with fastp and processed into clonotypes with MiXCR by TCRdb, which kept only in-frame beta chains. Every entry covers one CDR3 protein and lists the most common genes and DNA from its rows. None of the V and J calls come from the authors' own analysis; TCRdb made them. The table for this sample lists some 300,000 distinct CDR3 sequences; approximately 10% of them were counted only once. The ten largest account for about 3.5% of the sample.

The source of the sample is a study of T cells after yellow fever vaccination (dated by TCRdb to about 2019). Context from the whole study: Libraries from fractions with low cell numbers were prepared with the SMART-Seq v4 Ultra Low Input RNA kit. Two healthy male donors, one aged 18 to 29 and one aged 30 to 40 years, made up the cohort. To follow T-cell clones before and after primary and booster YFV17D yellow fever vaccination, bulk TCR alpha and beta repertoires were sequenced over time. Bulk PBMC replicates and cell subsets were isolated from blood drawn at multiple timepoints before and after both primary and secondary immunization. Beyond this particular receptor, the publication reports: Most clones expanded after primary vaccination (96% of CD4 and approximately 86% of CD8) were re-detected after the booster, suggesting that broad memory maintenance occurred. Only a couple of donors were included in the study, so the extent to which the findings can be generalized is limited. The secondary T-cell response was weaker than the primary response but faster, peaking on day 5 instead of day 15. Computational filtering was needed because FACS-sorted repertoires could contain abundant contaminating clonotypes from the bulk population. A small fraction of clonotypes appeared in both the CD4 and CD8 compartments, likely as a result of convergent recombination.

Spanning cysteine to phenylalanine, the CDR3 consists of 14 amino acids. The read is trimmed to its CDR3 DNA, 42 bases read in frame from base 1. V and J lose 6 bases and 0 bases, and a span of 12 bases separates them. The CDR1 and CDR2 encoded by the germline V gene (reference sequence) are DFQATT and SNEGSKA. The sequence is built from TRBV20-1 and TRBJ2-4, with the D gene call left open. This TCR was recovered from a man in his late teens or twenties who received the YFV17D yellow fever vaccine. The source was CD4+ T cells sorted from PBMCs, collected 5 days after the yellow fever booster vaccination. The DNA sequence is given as TGCAGTGCGATGACTGGTCTAGCCAAAAACATTCAGTACTTC. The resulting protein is CSAMTGLAKNIQYF.